Detailed here is one T cell receptor beta chain. The source of the sample is a study of blood T cell repertoires in COVID-19. Study details: Material from acute and convalescent COVID-19 was sourced from the United States, Italy and Spain. The analysed material was cDNA or gDNA that came from T cells, B-cell-depleted T cells, or PBMCs.

Original analysis: Estimation of nucleated cell counts relied on the amplification of reference gene primers. The protocol was immunoSEQ multiplex PCR, while the TCRdb copy is restricted to in-frame clones and leaves out a portion. V, J and clone size were drawn from that table, and D and trimming were deduced from the DNA. Of about 100,000 clones listed, approximately 91% were seen once; the top ten hold around 6.5%. This CDR3 is built from 19 residues. Germline V gene lookup returns CDR1 MNHNS and CDR2 SASEGT. V lost 2 bases, J lost 3 bases, and 25 bases lay in between. The V call is TRBV6-1, the J call TRBJ1-2; perhaps TRBD1 as D (5 bases). The sequence was obtained from a woman aged 55-70 years with acute or convalescent COVID-19. The sequencing input was peripheral blood. The CDR3 DNA reads as TGTGCCAGCAGTGAATCGAGGTCCCGCCGGAGACAGTACCACTATGGCTACACCTTC. Its translation: CASSESRSRRRQYHYGYTF.